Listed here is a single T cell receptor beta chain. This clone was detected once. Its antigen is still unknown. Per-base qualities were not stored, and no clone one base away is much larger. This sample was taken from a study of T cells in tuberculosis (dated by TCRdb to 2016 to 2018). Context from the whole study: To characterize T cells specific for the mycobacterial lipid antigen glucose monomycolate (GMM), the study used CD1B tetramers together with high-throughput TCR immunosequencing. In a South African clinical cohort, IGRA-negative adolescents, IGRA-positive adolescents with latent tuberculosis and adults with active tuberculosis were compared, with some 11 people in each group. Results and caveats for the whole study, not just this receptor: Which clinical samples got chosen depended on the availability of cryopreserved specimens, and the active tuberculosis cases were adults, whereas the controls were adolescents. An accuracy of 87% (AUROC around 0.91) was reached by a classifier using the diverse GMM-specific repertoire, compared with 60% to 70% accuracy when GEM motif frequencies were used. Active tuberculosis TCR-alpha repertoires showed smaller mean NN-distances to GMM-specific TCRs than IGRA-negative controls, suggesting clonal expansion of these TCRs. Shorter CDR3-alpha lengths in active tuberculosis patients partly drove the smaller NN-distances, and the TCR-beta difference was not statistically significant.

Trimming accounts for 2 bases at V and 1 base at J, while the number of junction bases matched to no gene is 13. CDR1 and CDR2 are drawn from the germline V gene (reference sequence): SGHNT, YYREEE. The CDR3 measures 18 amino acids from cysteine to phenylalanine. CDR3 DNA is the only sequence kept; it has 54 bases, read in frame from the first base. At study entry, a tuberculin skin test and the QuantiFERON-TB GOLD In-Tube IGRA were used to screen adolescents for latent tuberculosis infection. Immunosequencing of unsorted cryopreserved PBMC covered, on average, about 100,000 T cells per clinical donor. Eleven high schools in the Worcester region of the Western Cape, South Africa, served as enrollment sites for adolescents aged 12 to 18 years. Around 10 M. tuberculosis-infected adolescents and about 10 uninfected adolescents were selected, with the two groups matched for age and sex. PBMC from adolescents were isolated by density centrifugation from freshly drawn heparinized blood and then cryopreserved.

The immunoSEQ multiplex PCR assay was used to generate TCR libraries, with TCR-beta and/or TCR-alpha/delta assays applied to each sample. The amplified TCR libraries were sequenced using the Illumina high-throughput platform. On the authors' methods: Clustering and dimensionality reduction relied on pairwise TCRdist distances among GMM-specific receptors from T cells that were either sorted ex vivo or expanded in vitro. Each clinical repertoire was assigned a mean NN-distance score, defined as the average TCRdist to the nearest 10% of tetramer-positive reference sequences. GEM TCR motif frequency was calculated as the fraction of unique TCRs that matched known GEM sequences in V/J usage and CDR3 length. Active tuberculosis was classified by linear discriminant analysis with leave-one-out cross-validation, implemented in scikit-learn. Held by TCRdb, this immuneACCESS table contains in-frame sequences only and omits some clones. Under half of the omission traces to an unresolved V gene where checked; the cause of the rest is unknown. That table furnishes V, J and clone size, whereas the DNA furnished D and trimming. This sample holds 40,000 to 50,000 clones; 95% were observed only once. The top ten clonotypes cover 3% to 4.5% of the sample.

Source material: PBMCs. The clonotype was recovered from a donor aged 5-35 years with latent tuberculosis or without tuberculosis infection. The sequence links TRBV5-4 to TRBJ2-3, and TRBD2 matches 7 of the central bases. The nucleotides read TGTGCCAGCAGCTTCGGTCCTAGGAGCGGGGCCGGCACAGATACGCAGTATTTT. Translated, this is CASSFGPRSGAGTDTQYF.